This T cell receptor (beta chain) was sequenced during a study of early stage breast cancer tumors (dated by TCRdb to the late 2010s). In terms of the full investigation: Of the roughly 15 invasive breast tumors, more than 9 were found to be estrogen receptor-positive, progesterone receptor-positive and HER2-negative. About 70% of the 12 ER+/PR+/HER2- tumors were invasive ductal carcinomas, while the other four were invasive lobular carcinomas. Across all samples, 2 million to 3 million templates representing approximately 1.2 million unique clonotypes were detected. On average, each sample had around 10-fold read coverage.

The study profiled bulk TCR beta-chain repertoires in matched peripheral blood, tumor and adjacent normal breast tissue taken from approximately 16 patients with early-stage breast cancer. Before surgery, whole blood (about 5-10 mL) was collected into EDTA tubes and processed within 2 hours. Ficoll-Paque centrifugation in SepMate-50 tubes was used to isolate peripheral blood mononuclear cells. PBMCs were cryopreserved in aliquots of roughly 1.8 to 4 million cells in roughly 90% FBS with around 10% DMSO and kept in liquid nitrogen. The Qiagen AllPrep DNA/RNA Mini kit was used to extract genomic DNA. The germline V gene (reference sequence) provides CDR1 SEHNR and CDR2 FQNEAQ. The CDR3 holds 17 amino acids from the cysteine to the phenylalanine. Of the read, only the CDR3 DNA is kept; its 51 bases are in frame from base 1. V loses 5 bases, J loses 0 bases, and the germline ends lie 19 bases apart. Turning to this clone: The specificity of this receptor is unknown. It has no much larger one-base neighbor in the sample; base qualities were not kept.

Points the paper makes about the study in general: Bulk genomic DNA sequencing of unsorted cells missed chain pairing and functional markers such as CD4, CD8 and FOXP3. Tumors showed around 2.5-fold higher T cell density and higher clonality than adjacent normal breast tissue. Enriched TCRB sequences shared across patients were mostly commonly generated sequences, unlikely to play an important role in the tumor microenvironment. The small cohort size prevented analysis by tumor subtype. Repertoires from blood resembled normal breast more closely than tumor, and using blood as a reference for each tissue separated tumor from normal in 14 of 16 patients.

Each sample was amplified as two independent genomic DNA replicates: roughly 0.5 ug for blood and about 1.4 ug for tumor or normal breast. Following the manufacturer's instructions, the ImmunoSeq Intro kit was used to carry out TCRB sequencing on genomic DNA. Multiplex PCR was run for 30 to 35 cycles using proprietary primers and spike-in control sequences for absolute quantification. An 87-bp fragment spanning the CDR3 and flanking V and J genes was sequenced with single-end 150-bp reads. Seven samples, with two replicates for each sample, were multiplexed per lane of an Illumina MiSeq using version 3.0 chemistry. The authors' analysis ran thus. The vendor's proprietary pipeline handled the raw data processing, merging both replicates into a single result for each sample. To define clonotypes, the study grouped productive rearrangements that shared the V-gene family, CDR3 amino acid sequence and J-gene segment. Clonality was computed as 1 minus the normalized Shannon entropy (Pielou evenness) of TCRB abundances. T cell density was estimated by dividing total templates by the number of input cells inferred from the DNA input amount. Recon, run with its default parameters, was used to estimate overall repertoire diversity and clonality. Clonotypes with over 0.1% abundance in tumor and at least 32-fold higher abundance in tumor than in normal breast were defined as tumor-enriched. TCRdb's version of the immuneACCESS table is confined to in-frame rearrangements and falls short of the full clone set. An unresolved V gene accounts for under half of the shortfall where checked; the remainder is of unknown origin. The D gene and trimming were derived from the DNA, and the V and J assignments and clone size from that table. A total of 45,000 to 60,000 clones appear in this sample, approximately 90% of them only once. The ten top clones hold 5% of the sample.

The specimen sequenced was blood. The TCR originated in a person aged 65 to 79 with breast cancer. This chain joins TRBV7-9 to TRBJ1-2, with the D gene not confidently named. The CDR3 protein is CASSPPGSGLANYGYTF. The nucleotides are TGTGCCAGCAGCCCCCCCGGTTCGGGTTTAGCTAACTATGGCTACACCTTC.